This T cell receptor beta chain originates from a study of T-cell memory formation after mild COVID-19. Worth noting for this clonotype: Its antigen is as yet unknown.

The CDR3 totals 15 residues. Study-wide results and caveats: The SARS-CoV-2 specificity of second-wave clones reaching peak at day 37 remained unverified. Pre-infection memory showed some responding clones, and this suggested that cross-reactive memory joined. Contracting CD4+ clones sat mainly in CM and EM; CD8+ in EMRA. Whereas later expanders leaned CD4+, clones contracting day 15 to 85 showed a balanced CD4/CD8 makeup.

MiXCR was run by TCRdb on the 5' RACE reads, yielding one entry per CDR3 protein. This table has under 550,000 distinct CDR3 sequences, about a sixth appearing once. This clonotype was sampled from a man younger than 30 who had mild COVID-19 (a few samples of this study predate the infection). Cell type and time point are not known. Sequenced sample: PBMCs or a T cell subset sorted from them (not recorded which). The chain has TRBV21-1 and TRBJ1-5; the table's D call, TRBD1, has no DNA check behind it. TRBV21-1 is flagged as a pseudogene. The CDR3 sequence is CASSKGGGDNQPQHF. In DNA form, the CDR3 reads TGTGCCAGCAGCAAAGGGGGGGGAGACAATCAGCCCCAGCATTTT.